These 31 T cell receptor beta chains share one sample of origin, sequenced in a study of vaccination and CD4 T cells after COVID-19. Treatment defined: approximately nine-day PBMC culture with coronavirus spike peptide pools or control peptides (ViraFEST assay). Gathering of the CD4+ T cells, from the unexposed donor, took place before the COVID-19 pandemic (2011-2018). These receptors are not linked to any known antigen. Sequencing of cultured CD4+ T cell DNA used the Oncomine TCR Beta short-read assay. TCRdb reprocessed the PCR reads with MiXCR, giving one entry per CDR3 protein. The repertoire holds roughly 7,700 distinct CDR3 sequences, about three fifths seen once, with around 12% in the top ten. Sequenced material: CD4+ T cells from blood, cultured in vitro. The receptors derive from a human donor in good health.

V is TRBV7-9 and J is TRBJ2-7; TRBD1 might be the D (5 bases). V lost 4 bases and J 3 bases, leaving 10 bases between the germline ends. CDR3 length equals 13 residues. Germline V gives CDR1 SEHNR, CDR2 FQNEAQ (reference sequence). DNA for the CDR3: TGTGCCAGCAGCTCAGGACACAACTACGAGCAGTACTTC. Its translation: CASSSGHNYEQYF.

In nucleotides, the CDR3 is TGCAGCGTTGCTGGGACGGTAACTAGCACAGATACGCAGTATTTT. Its translation is CSVAGTVTSTDTQYF. The rearrangement joins TRBV29-1 to TRBJ2-3; D possibly uses TRBD1 or TRBD2 (5 bases each). This CDR3 contains 15 residues. Germline V gene sequence: CDR1 SQVTM, CDR2 ANQGSEA. V shed 4 bases and J shed 0 bases, with 14 bases lying between them.

V usage is TRBV7-9 and J usage is TRBJ2-5; the D call may be TRBD1 or TRBD2 (5 bases each). V dropped 5 bases and J dropped 2 bases, with 24 bases sitting between them. This CDR3 contains 18 residues. The germline V gene has CDR1 SEHNR and CDR2 FQNEAQ (reference sequence). The CDR3 sequence: CASSPRAGSGIGQETQYF. The CDR3 DNA reads TGTGCCAGCAGCCCCAGGGCAGGGTCGGGGATTGGGCAAGAGACCCAGTACTTC.

This clonotype was found once. The rearrangement links TRBV6-4 to TRBJ1-1; TRBD1 matches at 7 bases. CDR3 length: 14 residues. With V trimmed by 4 bases and J by 4 bases, 6 bases remained unmatched. The V gene's germline CDR1 is MRHNA and CDR2 SNTAGT. The DNA of the CDR3 is TGTGCCAGCAGTGCAAGACAGGGAGGCACTGAAGCTTTCTTT. Translated, it gives CASSARQGGTEAFF.

This chain links TRBV6-2 or TRBV6-3 with TRBJ2-3; 7 nucleotides line up with TRBD2. Germline V gene lookup returns CDR1 MNHEY and CDR2 SVGEGT. The CDR3 is made up of 14 amino acids. Losses at the gene ends were 8 bases for V and 6 bases for J; bases not matched to a gene: 11. The CDR3: CASAGAGKGDTQYF. CDR3 nucleotide sequence: TGTGCCAGCGCAGGAGCGGGGAAAGGGGATACGCAGTATTTT.

This clonotype was seen a single time. The genes are TRBV6-1 and TRBJ1-3; TRBD1 agrees at 7 bases. V lost 6 bases, J lost 3 bases, and 5 bases stayed unmatched. This CDR3 contains 14 residues. Germline CDR1 reads MNHNS; CDR2 reads SASEGT. This chain's CDR3 is CASRTGNSGNTIYF. The CDR3 region has the DNA TGTGCCAGCAGGACAGGGAATAGTGGAAACACCATATATTTT.

A few counts support this clonotype. This sequence joins TRBV7-9 and TRBJ1-1; 8 bases agree with TRBD1. Germline assignment: CDR1 SEHNR and CDR2 FQNEAQ (reference sequence). V shed 4 bases, J shed 6 bases, and the junction held 4 bases outside the gene matches. The CDR3 loop spans 13 amino acids. The CDR3 is CASSSDRVAEAFF. The CDR3 DNA follows: TGTGCCAGCAGCTCGGACAGGGTGGCTGAAGCTTTCTTT.

Turning to this clonotype: The CDR3 carries no conserved terminal phenylalanine or tryptophan, so it likely arises from a read error. The gene calls are TRBV11-2 and TRBJ2-7; TRBD1 might be the D (6 bases). CDR1 SGHAT and CDR2 FQNNGV come from the germline V gene. The CDR3 covers 15 residues. V shed 1 base and J shed 0 bases, with 10 bases lying between them. The CDR3 DNA follows: TGTGCCAGCAGCTTAGTACAGGGACACTCCTACGAGCAGTACCTC. It yields the protein CASSLVQGHSYEQYL.

This sequence joins TRBV19 and TRBJ1-3, with 7 bases aligning to TRBD1. Trimming cost V 7 bases and J 1 base; bases outside gene matches: 7. The CDR3 sequence is 15 residues long. Germline V lookup: CDR1 LNHDA, CDR2 SQIVND (reference sequence). CDR3 in DNA: TGTGCCAGTACCCGACAGGGATTATCTGGAAACACCATATATTTT. Translation gives CASTRQGLSGNTIYF.

The chain couples TRBV24-1 to TRBJ1-2; D may be TRBD1 (5 bases). Germline values: CDR1 KGHDR, CDR2 SFDVKD. There are 18 residues in the CDR3. V lost 1 base, J lost 2 bases, and 19 bases lay in between. CDR3 sequence (DNA): TGTGCCACCAGTGATTTACCCCCCGACAGTTACCGAAACTATGGCTACACCTTC. Translating gives CATSDLPPDSYRNYGYTF.

The chain uses TRBV19 and TRBJ1-1; 8 bases match TRBD1. Germline values: CDR1 LNHDA, CDR2 SQIVND (reference sequence). The CDR3 consists of 13 residues. V shed 4 bases and J 8 bases; nucleotides not matched to a gene: 6. The CDR3 sequence: CASSRAWDREAFF. CDR3 DNA: TGTGCCAGTAGTAGGGCCTGGGACAGGGAAGCTTTCTTT.

This clonotype was detected a few times. The J gene is TRBJ1-5, the V gene TRBV20-1; D is unclear. The CDR3 has 14 amino acids. The V gene lost 5 bases and the J gene lost 3 bases, with 14 bases spanning the gap. Germline assignment: CDR1 DFQATT and CDR2 SNEGSKA (reference sequence). The chain's CDR3 is CSAYNRAHNQPQHF. The CDR3 DNA reads TGCAGTGCTTATAACCGGGCCCACAATCAGCCCCAGCATTTT.

J is TRBJ2-1 and V is TRBV12-3 or TRBV12-4, with 7 nucleotides matching TRBD2. The CDR3 is made up of 15 amino acids. J was trimmed by 5 bases and V by 8 bases; bases with no gene match: 12. The CDR3 here is CASPLSLAANNEQFF. The CDR3 DNA reads as TGTGCCAGCCCTTTATCCCTAGCGGCGAACAATGAGCAGTTCTTC.

V usage is TRBV5-1 and J usage is TRBJ1-6, with D maybe TRBD1 (6 bases). This CDR3 is 15 amino acids long. CDR1 is SGHRS, CDR2 YFSETQ, per germline. V shed 1 base and J shed 3 bases, with 8 bases lying between them. The CDR3 is CASSLLGGYNSPLHF. CDR3 DNA: TGCGCCAGCAGCTTGCTAGGGGGCTATAATTCACCCCTCCACTTT.

J is TRBJ2-2 and V is TRBV6-1; maybe TRBD1 (5 bases). Deletions cut 8 bases from V and 7 bases from J, with 17 bases between. The CDR3 loop spans 14 amino acids. Germline V gives CDR1 MNHNS, CDR2 SASEGT. The CDR3 sequence: CASGLKGWGGELFF. The CDR3 DNA is TGTGCCAGCGGGCTCAAGGGGTGGGGCGGGGAGCTGTTTTTT.

This clonotype was recorded once. V and J are TRBV10-1 and TRBJ2-1, with D possibly TRBD2 on 5 matching bases. V was pared by 3 bases and J by 4 bases, with 13 bases between. The CDR3 sequence is 15 residues long. Germline values: CDR1 WNHNN, CDR2 SYGVQD (reference sequence). The CDR3 is CASSDGVTIYNEQFF. The CDR3 nucleotides read TGCGCCAGCAGTGACGGGGTTACGATATACAATGAGCAGTTCTTC.

The chain employs TRBV6-2 or TRBV6-3 and TRBJ2-5, with D unclear. With 6 bases removed from V and 5 bases from J, the gap between germline ends came to 19 bases. This CDR3 spans 15 amino acids. Germline V lookup: CDR1 MNHEY, CDR2 SVGEGT. For the CDR3, the DNA is TGTGCCAGCAGCCCCGACACAATCAAACGGGAGACCCAGTACTTC. Encoded protein: CASSPDTIKRETQYF.

V is TRBV6-1 and J is TRBJ1-1, with D uncertain. V shed 6 bases and J shed 0 bases, with 8 bases lying between them. This CDR3 has 13 amino acids. Germline CDR1 reads MNHNS; CDR2 reads SASEGT. The CDR3 is CASSTTLNTEAFF. The CDR3 coding sequence is TGTGCCAGCAGCACGACACTGAACACTGAAGCTTTCTTT.

This clonotype appeared once. This chain connects TRBV6-2 or TRBV6-3 to TRBJ2-2; 8 bases align to TRBD2. After removal of 2 bases from V and 5 bases from J, the junction contained 1 base not matched to a gene. There are 14 residues in the CDR3. Germline V gene lookup returns CDR1 MNHEY and CDR2 SVGEGT. Here the CDR3 reads CASSYGGRTGELFF. Written as DNA, the CDR3 is TGTGCCAGCAGTTACGGCGGGAGGACCGGGGAGCTGTTTTTT.

V gene TRBV20-1 combines with J gene TRBJ2-5; possible D gene TRBD2, 5 bases. The germline V gene has CDR1 DFQATT and CDR2 SNEGSKA (reference sequence). This CDR3 has 14 residues. V was cut by 0 bases and J by 5 bases, with 13 bases left in between. The CDR3 sequence is CSARDSRGLETQYF. The CDR3 region has the DNA TGCAGTGCTAGAGATAGTCGCGGGTTGGAGACCCAGTACTTC.

This clonotype has only a few counts. V and J are TRBV20-1 and TRBJ2-6, with D unclear. From germline, CDR1 is DFQATT and CDR2 SNEGSKA (reference sequence). Trimming pared 4 bases from V and 4 bases from J, leaving 11 bases between. The CDR3 runs 14 residues. The CDR3 is CSANSRAGANVLTF. CDR3 in DNA: TGCAGTGCTAACTCTAGGGCGGGGGCCAACGTCCTGACTTTC.

There are a few counts of this clonotype. The chain has TRBV11-2 and TRBJ2-7, with TRBD1 matching 9 bases. Looked up from germline, CDR1 is SGHAT and CDR2 is FQNNGV. The CDR3 is 16 amino acids. J was trimmed by 2 bases and V by 4 bases; bases with no gene match: 9. CDR3 bases: TGTGCCAGCAGCTCCACCGGGACAGGGTATACCTACGAGCAGTACTTC. Translation gives CASSSTGTGYTYEQYF.

This clonotype was recorded only once. The chain uses TRBV7-2 and TRBJ2-7; 7 bases line up with TRBD2. J was trimmed by 2 bases and V by 2 bases; bases with no gene match: 6. CDR3 length equals 15 residues. In germline, CDR1 is SGHTA, CDR2 FQGNSA. The CDR3 region has the DNA TGTGCCAGCAGCTTAAGCCCCCTAGCGGCCTACGAGCAGTACTTC. As protein: CASSLSPLAAYEQYF.

The J gene is TRBJ1-4, the V gene TRBV7-8; D may be TRBD1 (5 bases). The germline CDR1 and CDR2 sequences are SGHVS and FQNEAQ. This CDR3 is built from 16 residues. The V gene lost 5 bases and the J gene lost 7 bases, with 20 bases spanning the gap. The CDR3 DNA follows: TGTGCCAGCAGCCCGGGACGGGGCAAGTGGAGTGAAAAACTGTTTTTT. Translating it yields CASSPGRGKWSEKLFF. Variable domain in full (rest from reference TRBV7-8 and TRBJ1-4): GAGVSQSPRYKVAKRGQDVALRCDPISGHVSLFWYQQALGQGPEFLTYFQNEAQLDKSGLPSDRFFAERPEGSVSTLKIQRTQQEDSAVYLCASSPGRGKWSEKLFFGSGTQLSVL.

This clonotype is categorized as large. The chain links TRBV7-2 to TRBJ2-2; 7 nucleotides agree with TRBD2. Trimming removed 5 bases from V and 7 bases from J; junction bases left unmatched: 7. The length of the CDR3 is 14 residues. Germline CDR1 and CDR2: SGHTA and FQGNSA. In DNA, the CDR3 is TGTGCCAGCAGCCCAAGGGACTACCGCGGGGAGCTGTTTTTT. This encodes CASSPRDYRGELFF.

There are a few counts of this clonotype. The genes are TRBV24-1 and TRBJ2-3; D remains unclear. V was clipped by 0 bases and J by 0 bases, with 9 bases between them. This CDR3 comprises 16 residues. Germline V gene data show CDR1 as KGHDR and CDR2 as SFDVKD. CDR3 region: CATSDLVFGSTDTQYF. DNA for the CDR3: TGTGCCACCAGTGATTTGGTTTTCGGGAGCACAGATACGCAGTATTTT.

V gene TRBV6-1 combines with J gene TRBJ1-6; perhaps TRBD1 as D (5 bases). V was clipped by 10 bases and J by 5 bases, with 12 bases between them. The CDR3 length is 13 residues. From germline, CDR1 is MNHNS and CDR2 SASEGT. This chain's CDR3 is CATEQADNSPLHF. CDR3 sequence (DNA): TGTGCCACCGAACAGGCGGATAATTCACCCCTCCACTTT.

A remark on this clonotype: Compared with germline, one end of the junction differs, possibly owing to a read error. V and J are TRBV5-3 and TRBJ2-2; perhaps D is TRBD1 or TRBD2 (5 bases each). TRBV5-3 is an open reading frame whose function is uncertain. The length of the CDR3 is 17 residues. The CDR3 DNA reads TGTGCCAGCAGCTTGGTCACCGGGACGACTGGGGCCGGGGAGCTGTTTTTT. This translates into CASSLVTGTTGAGELFF.

The chain carries TRBV10-3 and TRBJ1-1; TRBD1 might be the D (6 bases). Germline loops: CDR1 ENHRY, CDR2 SYGVKD. The CDR3 is 16 residues long. Trimming left V 2 bases short and J 4 bases short, with 17 bases between. CDR3 region: CAISERNWYRATEAFF. The CDR3 DNA follows: TGTGCCATCAGTGAGAGGAATTGGTACAGGGCCACTGAAGCTTTCTTT.

The chain links TRBV19 to TRBJ1-1; D remains ambiguous. The ends were cut back, 0 bases at V and 6 bases at J, with 11 bases in the middle. This CDR3 has 14 residues. CDR1 is LNHDA and CDR2 is SQIVND in the germline V gene (reference sequence). The CDR3 nucleotides are TGTGCCAGTAGTATAGACAACCGGGTGCCTGAAGCTTTCTTT. Its translation is CASSIDNRVPEAFF.

This clonotype was recorded a few times. J is TRBJ1-2 and V is TRBV6-1; TRBD1 aligns across 7 bases. The CDR3 length is 14 residues. V gave up 7 bases and J gave up 4 bases; unmatched junction bases: 9. Germline assignment: CDR1 MNHNS and CDR2 SASEGT. Here the CDR3 DNA reads TGTGCCAGCATTCTCGGCAGGGGGACCTATGGCTACACCTTC. Its protein is CASILGRGTYGYTF.